One and the same sample provided the 32 T cell receptor beta chains below, sequenced in a study of blood T cell repertoires in COVID-19. The assay was immunoSEQ multiplex PCR, and TCRdb's table has in-frame clones only and misses some. Of some 50,000 clones in the sample, more than 70% were seen once. Sequencing was performed on peripheral blood. All receptors derive from a woman aged 80 or older with acute or convalescent COVID-19.

This clone was seen more than once but under ten times. CDR3: CSGGRDTEAFF. CDR3 DNA sequence: TGCAGTGGGGGGAGGGACACTGAAGCTTTCTTT. J is TRBJ1-1 and V is TRBV20-1; D is perhaps TRBD1 (5 bases). V gave up 7 bases and J gave up 3 bases, with 9 bases separating them. Germline CDR1 is DFQATT and CDR2 is SNEGSKA (reference sequence). The CDR3 spans 11 residues.

This clone was seen a single time. The chain combines TRBV6-5 with TRBJ1-1; tentatively, D is TRBD1 (5 bases). The CDR3 runs 13 residues. Germline V CDR1 and CDR2: MNHEY, SVGAGI. V was clipped by 7 bases and J by 2 bases, with 11 bases between them. The CDR3 bases are TGTGCCAGCACAGGGACTACCAACACTGAAGCTTTCTTT. As protein: CASTGTTNTEAFF.

The chain couples TRBV16 to TRBJ2-1; possibly TRBD1 for D (5 bases). The germline V gene encodes CDR1 KGHSY and CDR2 FQNENV. The CDR3 extends over 14 amino acids. Trimming took off 2 bases at V and 9 bases at J, with 14 bases between the two ends. This CDR3 is CASSQAGSRVEQFF. The CDR3 DNA follows: TGTGCCAGCAGCCAAGCAGGGTCAAGGGTTGAGCAGTTCTTC.

The CDR3 DNA follows: TGCGCCAGTAAGACAGGGGGCACAGATACGCAGTATTTT. The encoded protein is CASKTGGTDTQYF. The gene calls are TRBV10-1 and TRBJ2-3; TRBD1 agrees at 8 bases. V lost 9 bases to trimming and J lost 1 base; unmatched junction nucleotides: 3. The CDR3 is made up of 13 amino acids. Germline-derived CDR1 and CDR2 are WNHNN and SYGVQD (reference sequence).

The J gene is TRBJ2-3, the V gene TRBV12-3 or TRBV12-4; D not certain. V gave up 6 bases and J gave up 6 bases, with 10 bases separating them. The CDR3 is made up of 12 amino acids. The CDR3 DNA reads as TGTGCCAGCAGCGCTACCCCGGATACGCAGTATTTT. Translation gives CASSATPDTQYF.

This chain uses TRBV3-1 (or the pseudogene TRBV3-2) with TRBJ2-2, with 9 positions matching TRBD1. Germline-derived CDR1 and CDR2 are LGHDT and YNNKEL (reference sequence). The CDR3 is 12 amino acids. Trimming cost V 4 bases and J 10 bases; bases outside gene matches: 1. The CDR3 region has the DNA TGTGCCAGCAGCCGGACAGGGGAGGAGCTGTTTTTT. It specifies CASSRTGEELFF.

The chain links TRBV7-8 to TRBJ1-1; possibly TRBD1 for D (5 bases). V was clipped by 0 bases and J by 4 bases, with 9 bases between them. Germline V gene lookup returns CDR1 SGHVS and CDR2 FQNEAQ. This CDR3 contains 14 residues. Here the CDR3 DNA reads TGTGCCAGCAGCTTAGCGTTAAGGGGCACTGAAGCTTTCTTT. Translated: CASSLALRGTEAFF.

V and J are TRBV9 and TRBJ2-1; TRBD2 aligns across 10 bases. The length of the CDR3 is 14 residues. Germline lookup yields CDR1 SGDLS and CDR2 YYNGEE. J lost 6 bases, V lost 6 bases, and 6 bases had no gene match. CDR3 sequence (DNA): TGTGCCAGCAACCAGCGGGGGGGCCTCAATGAGCAGTTCTTC. Translation gives CASNQRGGLNEQFF.

J is TRBJ1-1 and V is TRBV3-1 (or the pseudogene TRBV3-2), with TRBD1 as a possible D gene (6 bases). V was trimmed by 4 bases and J by 0 bases, leaving 21 bases between them. Germline-derived CDR1 and CDR2 are LGHDT and YNNKEL (reference sequence). CDR3 length: 18 residues. The CDR3 sequence: CASSPLTGGGRVNTEAFF. DNA of the CDR3: TGTGCCAGCAGCCCCCTAACCGGGGGGGGCCGGGTGAACACTGAAGCTTTCTTT.

The chain combines TRBV18 with TRBJ1-1, with D possibly TRBD1 on 6 matching bases. The CDR3 has 13 residues. The V end lost 5 bases, the J end lost 4 bases, and 11 bases lay between the germline ends. Germline values: CDR1 KGHSH, CDR2 LQKENI. CDR3 protein: CASSIQGGTEAFF. CDR3 in DNA: TGTGCCAGCTCAATACAGGGTGGCACTGAAGCTTTCTTT.

On this clone: One junction end does not reproduce the germline sequence, and a read error may be involved. Other DNA sequences in this sample translate to the same CDR3. This chain links TRBV24-1 with TRBJ2-3; 7 nucleotides line up with TRBD1. The CDR3 consists of 17 residues. Germline V lookup: CDR1 KGHDR, CDR2 SFDVKD. CDR3 sequence (DNA): TGTCCCACCAGTCACCCCAAACGCGACAGGGTCACAGATACGCAGTATTTT. Amino acid sequence: CPTSHPKRDRVTDTQYF.

The chain couples TRBV23-1 to TRBJ1-2; TRBD1 matches 9 bases. TRBV23-1 is an ORF; its function is uncertain. The CDR3 length is 15 residues. V shed 0 bases, J shed 7 bases, and the junction held 6 bases outside the gene matches. CDR3 DNA: TGCGCCAGCAGTCAATCGCGGACAGGGGCTCGTGGCTACACCTTC. This sequence encodes CASSQSRTGARGYTF.

The chain joins TRBV19 to TRBJ1-2; possibly TRBD1 for D (6 bases). Trimming stripped 7 bases from V and 1 base from J, with 22 bases between. Germline assignment: CDR1 LNHDA and CDR2 SQIVND (reference sequence). The CDR3 spans 17 residues. The CDR3 bases are TGTGCCAGTAATTTTGGGATTGGACAGAAAATTAACTATGGCTACACCTTC. Its protein is CASNFGIGQKINYGYTF. The full variable domain, with the rest looked up from reference TRBV19 and TRBJ1-2, is DGGITQSPKYLFRKEGQNVTLSCEQNLNHDAMYWYRQDPGQGLRLIYYSQIVNDFQKGDIAEGYSVSREKKESFPLTVTSAQKNPTAFYLCASNFGIGQKINYGYTFGSGTRLTVV.

The chain joins TRBV5-4 to TRBJ2-5; 8 nucleotides match TRBD1. The CDR3 sequence is 16 residues long. In germline, CDR1 is SGHNT, CDR2 YYREEE (reference sequence). J gave up 1 base and V 4 bases, and 9 bases lay outside the gene matches. This CDR3 is CASSQGQGGGQETQYF. CDR3 coding DNA: TGTGCCAGCAGCCAAGGACAGGGAGGTGGCCAAGAGACCCAGTACTTC.

The V gene is TRBV7-9, the J gene TRBJ2-7, with 8 bases that match TRBD1. This CDR3 region has 14 residues. The V segment lost 4 bases and the J segment 2 bases; nucleotides outside the gene matches: 4. Germline V gene data show CDR1 as SEHNR and CDR2 as FQNEAQ (reference sequence). The CDR3 protein is CASSWDRFPYEQYF. The CDR3 DNA reads as TGTGCCAGCAGCTGGGACAGGTTCCCCTACGAGCAGTACTTC.

This chain connects TRBV10-3 to TRBJ1-4; possible D gene TRBD1, 6 bases. The V end lost 5 bases, the J end lost 6 bases, and 22 bases lay between the germline ends. CDR3 length: 17 amino acids. The germline CDR1 and CDR2 sequences are ENHRY and SYGVKD. The CDR3 sequence is CAISRGLMGAGDEKLFF. The CDR3 coding sequence is TGTGCCATCAGTCGAGGACTTATGGGGGCAGGCGATGAAAAACTGTTTTTT.

The CDR3 is CATTPNPVHSGYEQYF. Here the CDR3 DNA reads TGTGCCACCACACCGAACCCCGTACATTCAGGCTACGAGCAGTACTTC. The genes are TRBV2 and TRBJ2-7; D gene ambiguous. V lost 10 bases, J lost 3 bases, and 25 bases lay in between. CDR3 length equals 16 residues. Germline lookup yields CDR1 SNHLY and CDR2 FYNNEI.

The V call is TRBV6-5, the J call TRBJ1-4, with TRBD1 identical over 7 bases. The V segment lost 1 base and the J segment 8 bases; nucleotides outside the gene matches: 10. This CDR3 contains 16 residues. Germline values: CDR1 MNHEY, CDR2 SVGAGI. The CDR3 is CASSYLSTGRREKLFF. The CDR3 DNA follows: TGTGCCAGCAGTTACTTGTCGACAGGGCGAAGAGAAAAACTGTTTTTT.

J is TRBJ1-3 and V is TRBV12-5, with 9 bases fitting TRBD1. There are 15 residues in the CDR3. J was trimmed by 2 bases and V by 9 bases; bases with no gene match: 8. Germline V lookup: CDR1 LGHNT, CDR2 FRNRAP. The CDR3 region has the DNA TGTGCTAGCGATACGACAGGGGGTCCTGGAAACACCATATATTTT. This translates into CASDTTGGPGNTIYF.

The chain recombines TRBV2 with TRBJ2-3, with 9 bases lining up with TRBD1. This CDR3 is built from 15 residues. Germline CDR1 is SNHLY and CDR2 is FYNNEI. V lost 6 bases and J lost 5; bases outside the gene matches: 9. The CDR3: CASSNRQGGKDTQYF. As DNA, the CDR3 is TGTGCCAGCAGCAACCGACAGGGGGGGAAAGATACGCAGTATTTT. The full variable domain, completed using reference TRBV2 and TRBJ2-3, is EPEVTQTPSHQVTQMGQEVILRCVPISNHLYFYWYRQILGQKVEFLVSFYNNEISEKSEIFDDQFSVERPDGSNFTLKIRSTKLEDSAMYFCASSNRQGGKDTQYFGPGTRLTVL.

This clone was observed a single time. The CDR3 loop reads CASSAGAGGLWVEQFF. DNA for the CDR3: TGTGCCAGCAGTGCAGGAGCGGGGGGGCTCTGGGTTGAGCAGTTCTTC. V usage is TRBV6-1 and J usage is TRBJ2-1, with 10 bases that match TRBD2. The V segment lost 4 bases and the J segment 9 bases; nucleotides outside the gene matches: 12. From germline, CDR1 is MNHNS and CDR2 SASEGT. The CDR3 extends over 16 amino acids.

The chain employs TRBV5-1 and TRBJ1-5, with a possible D match to TRBD1 (5 bases). The CDR3 contains 13 residues. Germline assignment: CDR1 SGHRS and CDR2 YFSETQ. The germline V and J ends were trimmed by 0 bases and 12 bases, with 13 bases remaining between them. The CDR3 reads CASSLGEQGHQHF. As DNA, the CDR3 is TGCGCCAGCAGCTTGGGAGAACAAGGACACCAGCATTTT.

The genes are TRBV11-2 and TRBJ2-7; a weak D match, TRBD2 (6 bases). Germline V gene sequence: CDR1 SGHAT, CDR2 FQNNGV. The CDR3 sequence is 17 residues long. The V end lost 1 base, the J end lost 3 bases, and 19 bases lay between the germline ends. The DNA of the CDR3 is TGTGCCAGCAGCTTAGGGGGGGACTTCCCGTTTGTCTACGAGCAGTACTTC. Translating it yields CASSLGGDFPFVYEQYF.

The chain joins TRBV7-2 to TRBJ1-1, with D maybe TRBD1 (5 bases). CDR1 is SGHTA, CDR2 FQGNSA, per germline. This CDR3 has 13 residues. V shed 4 bases and J shed 3 bases, with 9 bases lying between them. CDR3 sequence: CASSYQGYTEAFF. The CDR3 nucleotides are TGTGCCAGCAGCTATCAGGGATACACTGAAGCTTTCTTT.

The rearrangement joins TRBV6-6 to TRBJ1-2, with 8 bases matching TRBD1. Germline CDR1 is MNHNY and CDR2 is SVGAGI (reference sequence). The CDR3 runs 15 residues. V dropped 6 bases and J dropped 0; count of bases not matched to a gene: 6. DNA for the CDR3: TGTGCCAGCAGACCGACAGGGGACCCTAACTATGGCTACACCTTC. Protein: CASRPTGDPNYGYTF.

This clone was counted a few times. V is TRBV7-8 and J is TRBJ1-5; D possibly corresponds to TRBD1 (5 bases). The CDR3 extends over 13 amino acids. CDR1 and CDR2 (germline): SGHVS, FQNEAQ. The V gene lost 0 bases and the J gene lost 11 bases, with 11 bases spanning the gap. DNA of the CDR3: TGTGCCAGCAGCTTAGCGAGACAACAGGCCCAGCATTTT. It is translated as CASSLARQQAQHF.

This chain uses TRBV5-1 with TRBJ2-1; 15 nucleotides align to TRBD2. Per germline, CDR1 SGHRS and CDR2 YFSETQ. Trimming cost V 3 bases and J 0 bases; bases outside gene matches: 7. This CDR3 spans 19 amino acids. The CDR3 DNA follows: TGCGCCAGCAGCTCGGCCGGGACTAGCGGGGGGAGCTCCTACAATGAGCAGTTCTTC. Its translation is CASSSAGTSGGSSYNEQFF. Together with reference TRBV5-1 and TRBJ2-1, the CDR3 gives the full variable domain: KAGVTQTPRYLIKTRGQQVTLSCSPISGHRSVSWYQQTPGQGLQFLFEYFSETQRNKGNFPGRFSGRQFSNSRSEMNVSTLELGDSALYLCASSSAGTSGGSSYNEQFFGPGTRLTVL.

The rearrangement links TRBV19 to TRBJ1-1, with a weak D call TRBD1 (6 bases). Between the trimmed V and J ends, which lost 8 bases and 6 bases, there was a span of 19 bases. CDR1 and CDR2 (germline): LNHDA, SQIVND (reference sequence). The CDR3 is 14 residues long. The CDR3 sequence: CASLSDSRVAEAFF. In DNA, the CDR3 is TGTGCCAGTCTGTCGGACAGCCGGGTGGCTGAAGCTTTCTTT.

V usage is TRBV30 and J usage is TRBJ1-1, with D tentatively TRBD1 (5 bases). Trimming left V 2 bases short and J 1 base short, with 11 bases between. The CDR3 is 14 residues long. From germline, CDR1 is GTSNPN and CDR2 SVGIG (reference sequence). This CDR3 reads CAWSRRTGNTEAFF. The CDR3 coding sequence is TGTGCCTGGAGTAGACGCACAGGGAACACTGAAGCTTTCTTT.

The chain uses TRBV5-4 and TRBJ2-5; TRBD2 might be the D (6 bases). The CDR3 covers 15 residues. CDR1 is SGHNT, CDR2 YYREEE, per germline (reference sequence). Trimming took 4 bases from V and 0 from J, leaving 13 bases between them. CDR3 loop: CASSPGGLDQETQYF. CDR3 sequence (DNA): TGTGCCAGCAGCCCCGGGGGTTTGGACCAAGAGACCCAGTACTTC.

This clone is deemed medium-sized. The chain is built from TRBV18 and TRBJ2-5; TRBD2 might be the D (6 bases). CDR3 length: 16 residues. With 1 base removed from V and 1 base from J, the gap between germline ends came to 13 bases. CDR1 and CDR2 from the germline V gene are KGHSH and LQKENI. The CDR3 bases are TGTGCCAGCTCACCACGATCGGCGGGGCCCCAAGAGACCCAGTACTTC. Translating it yields CASSPRSAGPQETQYF.

This clone is a singleton in its sample. The J gene is TRBJ2-2, the V gene TRBV7-9, with D possibly TRBD1 on 5 matching bases. The CDR3 has 15 amino acids. Germline CDR1 SEHNR, CDR2 FQNEAQ (reference sequence). The V end was cut by 5 bases, the J end by 1 base, with 11 bases between. Written as DNA, the CDR3 is TGTGCCAGCAGCCACACGGACAAGAACACCGGGGAGCTGTTTTTT. The encoded protein is CASSHTDKNTGELFF. Variable domain in full (rest from reference TRBV7-9 and TRBJ2-2): DTGVSQNPRHKITKRGQNVTFRCDPISEHNRLYWYRQTLGQGPEFLTYFQNEAQLEKSRLLSDRFSAERPKGSFSTLEIQRTEQGDSAMYLCASSHTDKNTGELFFGEGSRLTVL.